One and the same sample provided the 23 T cell receptor beta chains below, sequenced in a study of T cell responses to AZD1222 COVID-19 vaccine. Generated by immunoSEQ multiplex PCR, the TCRdb table keeps only in-frame clones and is missing some. The repertoire consists of roughly 100,000 clones, with about 81% occurring once and the leading ten covering about 5%. This material consisted of peripheral blood, taken on day 0 of AZD1222 vaccination. These receptors were obtained from an adult in good health.

The rearrangement links TRBV29-1 to TRBJ1-2; 7 nucleotides match TRBD1. Trimming at V came to 0 bases and at J to 7 bases, leaving 5 bases not matched to a gene. The CDR3 runs to 13 residues. Germline lookup yields CDR1 SQVTM and CDR2 ANQGSEA. The CDR3, as DNA: TGCAGCGTTGAAGATCCGGACAGGCCTGGCTACACCTTC. This encodes CSVEDPDRPGYTF.

The V call is TRBV5-1, the J call TRBJ1-1; D gene ambiguous. This CDR3 has 14 amino acids. V lost 4 bases and J lost 5, with 15 bases in between. Germline CDR1 reads SGHRS; CDR2 reads YFSETQ. CDR3 amino acids: CASSPGSPWTEAFF. For the CDR3, the DNA is TGCGCCAGCAGCCCTGGGTCCCCTTGGACTGAAGCTTTCTTT.

This chain connects TRBV19 to TRBJ2-6; weak D call: TRBD2 (6 bases). CDR3 size: 16 residues. Germline CDR1 reads LNHDA; CDR2 reads SQIVND (reference sequence). Trimming stripped 3 bases from V and 0 bases from J, with 9 bases between. CDR3 amino acids: CASSISGPSGANVLTF. The CDR3 DNA is TGTGCCAGTAGTATCAGCGGGCCCTCTGGGGCCAACGTCCTGACTTTC.

The chain recombines TRBV7-3 with TRBJ2-5, with 11 bases matching TRBD2. Looked up from germline, CDR1 is SGHTA and CDR2 is FQGTGA. The length of the CDR3 is 14 residues. V gave up 5 bases and J gave up 5 bases; unmatched junction bases: 4. The CDR3, as DNA: TGTGCCAGCAGCATAGCGGGGGGGCCGGAGACCCAGTACTTC. Encoded protein: CASSIAGGPETQYF.

This clone was seen only once. CDR3 region: CASSDGVPGKSPLHF. The CDR3, as DNA: TGTGCCAGCAGTGATGGAGTGCCAGGGAAATCACCCCTCCACTTT. The chain is built from TRBV6-1 and TRBJ1-6; a weak D match, TRBD1 (5 bases). This CDR3 is built from 15 residues. Between the trimmed V and J ends, which lost 3 bases and 10 bases, there was a span of 16 bases. Germline V gene lookup returns CDR1 MNHNS and CDR2 SASEGT.

The CDR3 region is CAGRPGQGSGYTF. As DNA, the CDR3 is TGTGCCGGCCGACCGGGACAGGGAAGCGGCTACACCTTC. V and J are TRBV6-6 and TRBJ1-2; the match to TRBD1 covers 9 bases. The J segment lost 8 bases and the V segment lost 11 bases, leaving 12 bases of the junction unmatched. Germline V gives CDR1 MNHNY, CDR2 SVGAGI (reference sequence). The CDR3 sequence is 13 residues long.

The J gene is TRBJ1-6, the V gene TRBV10-3, with 12 bases fitting TRBD1. The trim removed 0 bases at V and 7 bases at J, leaving 4 bases unmatched. The germline gives CDR1 ENHRY, CDR2 SYGVKD. The CDR3 contains 17 residues. The CDR3 here is CAISESRDRGLNSPLHF. The CDR3 DNA follows: TGTGCCATCAGTGAGTCCAGGGACAGGGGGCTCAATTCACCCCTCCACTTT.

V gene TRBV18 combines with J gene TRBJ1-4; D unclear. Germline loops: CDR1 KGHSH, CDR2 LQKENI. Trimming took 2 bases from V and 0 from J, leaving 4 bases between them. The CDR3 is 14 amino acids. Here the CDR3 reads CASSPSATNEKLFF. The CDR3, as DNA: TGTGCCAGCTCACCATCAGCAACTAATGAAAAACTGTTTTTT.

The chain links TRBV3-1 (or the pseudogene TRBV3-2) to TRBJ1-2, with no clear D. The length of the CDR3 is 12 residues. Trimming cost V 2 bases and J 3 bases, with 4 bases left between them. Germline CDR1 LGHDT, CDR2 YNNKEL (reference sequence). Here the CDR3 DNA reads TGTGCCAGCAGCCAATCCGACTATGGCTACACCTTC. This encodes CASSQSDYGYTF.

This sequence joins TRBV20-1 and TRBJ1-4; D may be TRBD1 (6 bases). The CDR3 covers 14 residues. The germline V gene has CDR1 DFQATT and CDR2 SNEGSKA (reference sequence). V was shortened by 3 bases and J by 8 bases, with 16 bases between the two germline ends. The CDR3 spells CSASRGPVQEKLFF. CDR3 DNA sequence: TGCAGTGCTAGTCGGGGGCCAGTCCAGGAAAAACTGTTTTTT.

The chain employs TRBV14 and TRBJ1-3; the D is unclear. The CDR3 totals 13 residues. V was clipped by 1 base and J by 3 bases, with 4 bases between them. Germline V gene lookup returns CDR1 SGHDN and CDR2 FVKESK. DNA for the CDR3: TGTGCCAGCAGCCAAGGGAGTGGAAACACCATATATTTT. Its translation is CASSQGSGNTIYF.

The V gene is TRBV30, the J gene TRBJ2-7; a weak D match, TRBD1 (5 bases). Trimming shortened V by 1 base and J by 8 bases, and 6 bases separated the two germline ends. CDR1 is GTSNPN and CDR2 is SVGIG in the germline V gene (reference sequence). This CDR3 has 10 amino acids. CDR3: CAWSGTKQYF. The CDR3 nucleotides are TGTGCCTGGAGTGGGACAAAGCAGTACTTC.

This chain uses TRBV29-1 with TRBJ1-1; no clear D gene. CDR3 size: 13 residues. Germline-derived CDR1 and CDR2 are SQVTM and ANQGSEA. Trimming removed 4 bases from V and 6 bases from J, with 15 bases in between. The CDR3 DNA follows: TGCAGCGTTGGGAGGCAGGCCCCGGCTGAAGCTTTCTTT. Its protein product is CSVGRQAPAEAFF.

This clone occurred once. The rearrangement uses TRBV6-2 or TRBV6-3 and TRBJ2-7; 10 nucleotides align to TRBD1. V trimming: 6 bases; J trimming: 1 base; junction bases outside the gene matches: 9. Germline CDR1 MNHEY, CDR2 SVGEGT. The CDR3 spans 16 residues. CDR3 nucleotide sequence: TGTGCCAGCAGCCAGGCCGGGACAGGGGAATCCTACGAGCAGTACTTC. Protein product: CASSQAGTGESYEQYF.

This chain uses TRBV27 with TRBJ2-6; 9 positions match TRBD1. V lost 5 bases to trimming and J lost 0 bases; unmatched junction nucleotides: 11. The CDR3 has 19 residues. The germline CDR1 and CDR2 sequences are MNHEY and SMNVEV (reference sequence). DNA for the CDR3: TGTGCCAGCAGTATTGGGACAGGGATTCCCGTCTCTGGGGCCAACGTCCTGACTTTC. This codes for CASSIGTGIPVSGANVLTF.

The rearrangement uses TRBV3-1 (or the pseudogene TRBV3-2) and TRBJ1-2; tentative D call: TRBD1 (6 bases). Between the trimmed V and J ends, which lost 2 bases and 4 bases, there was a span of 17 bases. The CDR3 is 16 amino acids. The V gene's germline CDR1 is LGHDT and CDR2 YNNKEL (reference sequence). As DNA, the CDR3 is TGTGCCAGCAGCCAAACCTCGGCAGGGGAAGCCTATGGCTACACCTTC. Translating gives CASSQTSAGEAYGYTF.

The CDR3 sequence is CASSRSRTGPTDTQYF. As DNA, the CDR3 is TGTGCCAGCAGCCGATCTAGGACGGGACCCACAGATACGCAGTATTTT. The chain combines TRBV7-9 with TRBJ2-3; D possibly uses TRBD1 or TRBD2 (5 bases each). The V and J ends lost 5 bases and 2 bases respectively, with 17 bases between them. Germline V gene lookup returns CDR1 SEHNR and CDR2 FQNEAQ (reference sequence). The CDR3 length is 16 residues.

This chain joins TRBV12-3 or TRBV12-4 and TRBJ2-3; unclear D gene. The V end lost 6 bases, the J end lost 5 bases, and 6 bases lay between the germline ends. This CDR3 contains 11 residues. This chain's CDR3 is CASRMIDTQYF. The CDR3 DNA reads as TGTGCCAGCAGGATGATAGATACGCAGTATTTT.

The V and J genes are TRBV7-2 and TRBJ1-1, with unresolved D. Germline V gives CDR1 SGHTA, CDR2 FQGNSA. The V and J ends lost 2 bases and 3 bases respectively, with 1 base between them. The CDR3 has 11 residues. The chain's CDR3 is CASSLHTEAFF. The CDR3 nucleotides read TGTGCCAGCAGCTTACACACTGAAGCTTTCTTT.

The chain couples TRBV7-2 to TRBJ1-2, with TRBD1 as a possible D gene (6 bases). CDR3 size: 16 residues. Germline values: CDR1 SGHTA, CDR2 FQGNSA. V was cut by 4 bases and J by 4 bases, with 19 bases left in between. Written as DNA, the CDR3 is TGTGCCAGCAGCTCTCGAGGGGGAAGTGGGAGCTATGGCTACACCTTC. This encodes CASSSRGGSGSYGYTF.

The table lists this clone with a count of one. The rearrangement uses TRBV23-1 and TRBJ2-1; no definite D call. TRBV23-1 is assigned to the ORF class and has an uncertain function. V lost 2 bases and J lost 2, with 19 bases in between. The CDR3 runs to 18 residues. The CDR3 nucleotides are TGCGCCAGCAGTCAAGATCGGACGACGTTCCTTACCTACAATGAGCAGTTCTTC. It encodes CASSQDRTTFLTYNEQFF.

The chain joins TRBV2 to TRBJ2-2; 7 nucleotides align to TRBD2. In germline, CDR1 is SNHLY, CDR2 FYNNEI. V shed 6 bases and J 2 bases; nucleotides not matched to a gene: 3. The CDR3 contains 14 residues. The CDR3 reads CASRRDYNTGELFF. The CDR3 nucleotides read TGTGCCAGCAGGAGGGACTATAACACCGGGGAGCTGTTTTTT.

This sequence joins TRBV7-2 and TRBJ1-2; 7 bases line up with TRBD1. CDR1 is SGHTA, CDR2 FQGNSA, per germline. Trimming at V came to 5 bases and at J to 4 bases, leaving 7 bases not matched to a gene. This CDR3 spans 14 amino acids. The CDR3 region has the DNA TGTGCCAGCAGCGGAGGGACAGAATTCTATGGCTACACCTTC. Protein product: CASSGGTEFYGYTF.